This TCR beta chain stems from a study of T cells in Graves' hyperthyroidism and ophthalmopathy. What was amplified from RNA transcripts were TCR beta CDR3 regions. Carried out on the TCR CDR3, a first-round RT-PCR used the HTBI primer set. TCRdb reanalysed the multiplex PCR reads using MiXCR and keeps one entry per CDR3 protein. The sample contains about 37,000 distinct CDR3 sequences, 40% to 60% of which appear only once. Germline lookup yields CDR1 SGHTA and CDR2 FQGTGA. The V segment lost 5 bases and the J segment 3 bases; nucleotides outside the gene matches: 3. The CDR3 extends over 15 amino acids.

V is TRBV7-3 and J is TRBJ2-5; 13 bases match TRBD2. The specimen sequenced was blood. This TCR was sampled from a man aged 35-49 years with Graves' ophthalmopathy. CDR3 protein: CASSKGLAGKETQYF. In nucleotides, the CDR3 is TGTGCCAGCAGCAAGGGACTAGCGGGAAAAGAGACCCAGTACTTC.